One TCR beta chain is described in this entry. Its antigen is unidentified. The junction departs from the called germline gene at one end, perhaps through a read error. The data were taken from a study of shared clonotypes between healthy human individuals. Overall study: The study used three CD4 naive, three CD4 memory, two CD8 naive and one CD8 memory plate per donor.

TCRdb's copy holds only in-frame clones and misses some; the assay was immunoSEQ multiplex PCR. Among 2.3 million or so clones listed, 85% to 95% were seen once. Study results and caveats: Some naive CD4 clonotypes, around 5%, turned up in common across several donors. Clonotypes shared by all four sorted-subset donors had higher generation probabilities than non-shared clonotypes.

CDR3 length: 13 residues. Germline V gene data show CDR1 as MNHEY and CDR2 as SVGAGI. Sequencing input: naive CD4+ T cells from PBMCs. Subset: CD45RA+ positively selected. This TCR derives from a young man in good health. Some clones in this sample may be carry-over from other donors' samples. The chain combines TRBV6-5 with TRBJ2-1; TRBD2 agrees at 14 bases. The CDR3 bases are TGTGCCAGCAGTTACGGGACTAGCGGGAGTACGGTCTTC. As protein: CASSYGTSGSTVF.